This T cell receptor (beta chain) was recovered during a study of T cells in Graves' hyperthyroidism and ophthalmopathy. Study-wide results and limits: A model of 13 V-J features distinguished ophthalmopathy from stable hyperthyroidism.

This CDR3 spans 16 amino acids. The germline V gene encodes CDR1 KGHDR and CDR2 SFDVKD. The V gene end was trimmed by 3 bases and the J gene end by 3 bases; junction bases not matched to a gene: 3. Lactation, pregnancy, other autoimmune disease or uncontrolled infection led to exclusion of patients. RNA transcripts gave rise to amplified TCR beta CDR3 regions. The HTBI set primed first-round TCR CDR3 RT-PCR. TCRdb re-derived calls from the multiplex PCR reads in MiXCR, one entry per CDR3 protein. The repertoire includes nearly 600,000 distinct CDR3 sequences, 13% to 15% of them detected once, and roughly 7% sits in the top ten. This clonotype was recorded many times. Its target is unknown.

Sequencing used blood. This receptor was obtained from a young woman with Graves' ophthalmopathy. V gene TRBV24-1 combines with J gene TRBJ1-5; 11 bases line up with TRBD1. The CDR3 nucleotides are TGTGCCACCAGTGATAGGACAGGGGGCATCAATCAGCCCCAGCATTTT. Translation gives CATSDRTGGINQPQHF.